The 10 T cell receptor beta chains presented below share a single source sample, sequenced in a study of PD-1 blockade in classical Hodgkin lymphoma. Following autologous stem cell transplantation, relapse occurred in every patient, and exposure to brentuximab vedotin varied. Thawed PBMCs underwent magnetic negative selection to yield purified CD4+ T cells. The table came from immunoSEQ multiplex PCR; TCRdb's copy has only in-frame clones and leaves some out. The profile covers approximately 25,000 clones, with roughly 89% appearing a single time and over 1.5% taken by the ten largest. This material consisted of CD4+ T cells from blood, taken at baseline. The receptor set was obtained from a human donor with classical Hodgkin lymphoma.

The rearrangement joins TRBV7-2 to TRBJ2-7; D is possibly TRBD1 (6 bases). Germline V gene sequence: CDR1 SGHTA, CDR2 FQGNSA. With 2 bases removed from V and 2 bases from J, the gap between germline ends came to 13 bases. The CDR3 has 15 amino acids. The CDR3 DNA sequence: TGTGCCAGCAGCTTATACAGGGTCCCAACCTACGAGCAGTACTTC. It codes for CASSLYRVPTYEQYF.

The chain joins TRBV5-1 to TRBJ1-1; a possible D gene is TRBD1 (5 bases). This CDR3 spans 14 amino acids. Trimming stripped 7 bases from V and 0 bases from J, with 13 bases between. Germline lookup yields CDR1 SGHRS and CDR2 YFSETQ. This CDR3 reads CASFPGTVNTEAFF. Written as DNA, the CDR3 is TGCGCCAGCTTTCCCGGGACGGTGAACACTGAAGCTTTCTTT.

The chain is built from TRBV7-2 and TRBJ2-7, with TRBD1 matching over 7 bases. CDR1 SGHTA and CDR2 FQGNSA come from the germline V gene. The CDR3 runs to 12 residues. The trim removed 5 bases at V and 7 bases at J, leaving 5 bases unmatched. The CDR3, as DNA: TGTGCCAGCAGCGTACAGGGGTTTGAGCAGTACTTC. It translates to CASSVQGFEQYF.

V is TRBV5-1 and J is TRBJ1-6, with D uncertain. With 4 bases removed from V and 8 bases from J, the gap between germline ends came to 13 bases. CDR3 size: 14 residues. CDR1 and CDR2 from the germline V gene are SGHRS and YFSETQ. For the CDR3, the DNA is TGCGCCAGCAGCGATCTCCCAGGTGATTCACCCCTCCACTTT. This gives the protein CASSDLPGDSPLHF.

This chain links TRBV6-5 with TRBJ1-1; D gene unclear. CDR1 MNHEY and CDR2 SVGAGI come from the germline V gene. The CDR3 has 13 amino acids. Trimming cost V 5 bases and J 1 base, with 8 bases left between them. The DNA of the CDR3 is TGTGCCAGCAGTAGGCCCCCGAACACTGAAGCTTTCTTT. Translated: CASSRPPNTEAFF.

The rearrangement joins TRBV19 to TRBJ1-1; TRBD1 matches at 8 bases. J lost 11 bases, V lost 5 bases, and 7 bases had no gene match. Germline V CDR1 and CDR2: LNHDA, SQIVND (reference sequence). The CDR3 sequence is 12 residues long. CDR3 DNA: TGTGCCAGTAGTCCCAGGACAGGGAGGGCTTTCTTT. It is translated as CASSPRTGRAFF.

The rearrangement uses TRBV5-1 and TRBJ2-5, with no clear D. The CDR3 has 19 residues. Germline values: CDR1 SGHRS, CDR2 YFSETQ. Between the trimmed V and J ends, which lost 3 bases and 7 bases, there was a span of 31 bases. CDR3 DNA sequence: TGCGCCAGCAGCTCGCTTGTGACGACCCCCAGGACGAATTTGGGGACCCAGTACTTC. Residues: CASSSLVTTPRTNLGTQYF.

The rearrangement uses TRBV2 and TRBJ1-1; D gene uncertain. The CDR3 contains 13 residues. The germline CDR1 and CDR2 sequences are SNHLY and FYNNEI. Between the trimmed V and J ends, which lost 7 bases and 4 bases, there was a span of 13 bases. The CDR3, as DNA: TGTGCCAGCACCCCGGATGGGCTCACTGAAGCTTTCTTT. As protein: CASTPDGLTEAFF.

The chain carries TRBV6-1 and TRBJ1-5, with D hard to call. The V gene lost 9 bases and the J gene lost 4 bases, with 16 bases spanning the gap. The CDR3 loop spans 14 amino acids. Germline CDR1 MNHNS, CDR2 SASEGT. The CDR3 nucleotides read TGTGCCAGTAGGACGGGGTTGGGGAATCAGCCCCAGCATTTT. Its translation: CASRTGLGNQPQHF.

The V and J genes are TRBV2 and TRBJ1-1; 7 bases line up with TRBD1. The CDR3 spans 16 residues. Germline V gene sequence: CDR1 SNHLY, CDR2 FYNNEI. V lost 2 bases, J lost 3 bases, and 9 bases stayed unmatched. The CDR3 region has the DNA TGTGCCAGCAGTGAATTTGGTATCAGGGGGTACACTGAAGCTTTCTTT. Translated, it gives CASSEFGIRGYTEAFF.